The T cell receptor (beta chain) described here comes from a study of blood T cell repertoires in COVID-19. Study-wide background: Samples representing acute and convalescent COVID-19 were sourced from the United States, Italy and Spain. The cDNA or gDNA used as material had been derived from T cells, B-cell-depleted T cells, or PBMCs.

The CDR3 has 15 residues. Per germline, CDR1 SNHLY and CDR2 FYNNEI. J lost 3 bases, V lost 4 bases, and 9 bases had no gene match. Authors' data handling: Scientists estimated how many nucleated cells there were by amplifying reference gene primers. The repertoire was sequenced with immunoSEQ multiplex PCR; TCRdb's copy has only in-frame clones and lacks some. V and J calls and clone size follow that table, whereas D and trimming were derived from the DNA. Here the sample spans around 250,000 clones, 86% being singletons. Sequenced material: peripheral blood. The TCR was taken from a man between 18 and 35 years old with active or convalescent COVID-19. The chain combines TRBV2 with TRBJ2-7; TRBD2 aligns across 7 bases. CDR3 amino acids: CASSGGTKGLYEQYF. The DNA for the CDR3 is TGTGCCAGCAGTGGTGGGACTAAGGGTCTCTACGAGCAGTACTTC.